The clone carrying this T cell receptor (beta chain) showed up just a few times. Its antigen is still unknown. In germline, CDR1 is SGDLS, CDR2 YYNGEE. Trimming cost V 2 bases and J 0 bases, with 15 bases left between them. The CDR3 is made up of 17 amino acids. The data were taken from a study of response to subunit inactivated influenza vaccine. Study-level findings and limits: Each seasonal influenza vaccination, the authors suggested, recruits few new T cells.

MiXCR, run by TCRdb on the RT-PCR reads, gives a single entry per CDR3 protein. The sample carries roughly 570,000 distinct CDR3 sequences, roughly 13% recorded once. Sequences were derived from PBMCs from blood, sampled about 6 weeks after vaccination. The rearrangement joins TRBV9 to TRBJ2-1; D remains ambiguous. This TCR was recovered from a man between 45 and 60 years old who received an inactivated influenza vaccine. Written as DNA, the CDR3 is TGTGCCAGCAGCGTGGGGTTGGCTAGATACTCCTACAATGAGCAGTTCTTC. This gives the protein CASSVGLARYSYNEQFF.